What follows are 22 T cell receptor beta chains derived from one specimen sequenced in a study of shared clonotypes between healthy human individuals. Produced via immunoSEQ multiplex PCR; TCRdb's table is partial and in-frame only. The sample has about 1.9 million clones, 90% to 95% seen once; the top ten hold under 2%. Naivety among CD8 cells was defined by CD45RO negativity and positive CCR7 selection, thereby excluding terminally differentiated effector memory CD45RA+ cells. What was sequenced was naive CD8+ T cells from PBMCs. All receptors come from a man aged 18 to 30 in good health. Some clones in this sample may be carry-over from other donors' samples.

V and J are TRBV29-1 and TRBJ1-2, with D unclear. V lost 4 bases and J lost 0, with 9 bases in between. CDR1 and CDR2 (germline): SQVTM, ANQGSEA. The CDR3 runs to 13 residues. This CDR3 reads CSVGGFPNYGYTF. The CDR3 DNA is TGCAGCGTTGGGGGTTTCCCTAACTATGGCTACACCTTC.

V gene TRBV7-9 combines with J gene TRBJ1-4; D perhaps matches TRBD1 (5 bases). The germline V gene encodes CDR1 SEHNR and CDR2 FQNEAQ (reference sequence). The CDR3 totals 14 residues. The V end lost 7 bases, the J end lost 8 bases, and 17 bases lay between the germline ends. The CDR3 bases are TGTGCCAGCACCCCGGGACTCCGGAGGGAAAAACTGTTTTTT. It codes for CASTPGLRREKLFF.

The chain links TRBV4-1 to TRBJ2-3; D is uncertain. Germline V gives CDR1 MGHRA, CDR2 YSYEKL. V lost 0 bases to trimming and J lost 0 bases, with 4 bases between them. The length of the CDR3 is 14 residues. This CDR3 reads CASSQERSTDTQYF. CDR3 bases: TGCGCCAGCAGCCAAGAGCGGAGCACAGATACGCAGTATTTT.

This chain connects TRBV27 to TRBJ2-3; D is undetermined. The CDR3 loop spans 16 amino acids. Germline V gene lookup returns CDR1 MNHEY and CDR2 SMNVEV (reference sequence). V lost 1 base to trimming and J lost 6 bases, with 17 bases between them. CDR3 nucleotide sequence: TGTGCCAGCAGTTTATGGCCAGCCCCTGGAGAGGATACGCAGTATTTT. This encodes CASSLWPAPGEDTQYF.

The chain is built from TRBV11-1 and TRBJ2-1; 8 bases line up with TRBD2. The CDR3 contains 15 residues. The trim removed 3 bases at V and 9 bases at J, leaving 10 bases unmatched. CDR1 and CDR2 (germline): SGHAT, FQDESV (reference sequence). CDR3 nucleotides: TGTGCCAGCAGCTTGGGGTCTAGCGGGTGGTTTGAGCAGTTCTTC. Translated, it gives CASSLGSSGWFEQFF.

The V gene is TRBV6-6, the J gene TRBJ2-3, with 10 nucleotides matching TRBD1. The CDR3 is 14 residues long. V trimming: 10 bases; J trimming: 6 bases; junction bases outside the gene matches: 10. Germline V gene sequence: CDR1 MNHNY, CDR2 SVGAGI (reference sequence). CDR3 nucleotide sequence: TGTGCCACCTCTGAAGACAGGGGGCCCGATACGCAGTATTTT. Protein sequence: CATSEDRGPDTQYF.

The chain recombines TRBV25-1 with TRBJ2-5, with no clear D. The germline V gene encodes CDR1 MGHDK and CDR2 SYGVNS. The CDR3 runs to 11 residues. Trimming stripped 1 base from V and 10 bases from J, with 7 bases between. Here the CDR3 DNA reads TGTGCCAGCAGTGAATTTCTGAACCAGTACTTC. It translates to CASSEFLNQYF.

This chain links TRBV19 with TRBJ2-1; 9 nucleotides agree with TRBD2. Trimming took 4 bases from V and 8 from J; bases not matched to a gene: 3. Germline loops: CDR1 LNHDA, CDR2 SQIVND (reference sequence). The CDR3 length is 13 residues. The CDR3 nucleotides read TGTGCCAGTAGTAGGCTAGCGGGACATGAGCAGTTCTTC. Amino acids: CASSRLAGHEQFF.

This chain joins TRBV6-5 and TRBJ2-1; 8 bases match TRBD2. Germline V gene data show CDR1 as MNHEY and CDR2 as SVGAGI. The junction had 7 bases not matched to a gene; V was cut back by 0 bases and J by 6 bases. The CDR3 loop spans 16 amino acids. CDR3 amino acids: CASSYSVGTRINEQFF. CDR3 nucleotides: TGTGCCAGCAGTTACTCAGTCGGGACTAGAATCAATGAGCAGTTCTTC.

The chain employs TRBV28 and TRBJ2-3; 10 bases agree with TRBD2. J gave up 4 bases and V 2 bases, and 12 bases lay outside the gene matches. In germline, CDR1 is MDHEN, CDR2 SYDVKM. The CDR3 spans 18 residues. The CDR3 here is CASSLPLVPSGRPDTQYF. The DNA of the CDR3 is TGTGCCAGCAGTTTACCCCTAGTCCCTAGCGGGAGACCAGATACGCAGTATTTT.

The chain combines TRBV5-4 with TRBJ1-2; TRBD1 matches 8 bases. V gave up 1 base and J gave up 3 bases; unmatched junction bases: 5. Looked up from germline, CDR1 is SGHNT and CDR2 is YYREEE (reference sequence). This CDR3 has 15 amino acids. The CDR3 bases are TGTGCCAGCAGCTTGTCACAGGGGGGGTACTATGGCTACACCTTC. Translation: CASSLSQGGYYGYTF.

The CDR3 here is CASSFLAGSTEAFF. The CDR3 DNA reads as TGTGCCAGCAGCTTCCTGGCAGGCTCCACTGAAGCTTTCTTT. The chain carries TRBV27 and TRBJ1-1; D ambiguous. With 6 bases removed from V and 4 bases from J, the gap between germline ends came to 15 bases. The CDR3 loop spans 14 amino acids. Germline assignment: CDR1 MNHEY and CDR2 SMNVEV (reference sequence).

The chain recombines TRBV6-5 with TRBJ1-1; D ambiguous. The ends were cut back, 6 bases at V and 0 bases at J, with 11 bases in the middle. This CDR3 comprises 14 residues. Germline V gene lookup returns CDR1 MNHEY and CDR2 SVGAGI. The CDR3 nucleotides are TGTGCCAGCAGCCCGTATGCGGTGAACACTGAAGCTTTCTTT. Translating it yields CASSPYAVNTEAFF.

This chain joins TRBV6-6 and TRBJ2-5, with D unresolved. The CDR3 is 16 amino acids. V lost 2 bases to trimming and J lost 3 bases, with 16 bases between them. Germline V gives CDR1 MNHNY, CDR2 SVGAGI (reference sequence). The CDR3 bases are TGTGCCAGCAGTTACACCGTAGGACGGAGCGAAGAGACCCAGTACTTC. Amino acid sequence: CASSYTVGRSEETQYF.

V is TRBV5-1 and J is TRBJ2-3; D not resolved. The CDR3 is 15 residues long. CDR1 SGHRS and CDR2 YFSETQ come from the germline V gene. Trimming stripped 1 base from V and 2 bases from J, with 11 bases between. CDR3 protein: CASSLRWKPTDTQYF. The DNA of the CDR3 is TGCGCCAGCAGCTTGAGGTGGAAACCCACAGATACGCAGTATTTT.

The rearrangement joins TRBV27 to TRBJ2-1; TRBD2 agrees at 11 bases. Germline assignment: CDR1 MNHEY and CDR2 SMNVEV (reference sequence). J was trimmed by 9 bases and V by 2 bases; bases with no gene match: 9. This CDR3 comprises 16 residues. The CDR3 sequence is CASSLLLAGGATEQFF. The CDR3 coding sequence is TGTGCCAGCAGTTTACTCTTAGCGGGAGGGGCGACTGAGCAGTTCTTC.

A single count supports this clone. V and J are TRBV7-8 and TRBJ2-3; no firm D call. Trimming pared 1 base from V and 2 bases from J, leaving 7 bases between. Per germline, CDR1 SGHVS and CDR2 FQNEAQ. This CDR3 has 14 residues. CDR3 in amino acids: CASSLEGHTDTQYF. CDR3 DNA sequence: TGTGCCAGCAGCTTAGAAGGTCACACAGATACGCAGTATTTT.

As for this clone: The same CDR3 can be traced to other DNA sequences in this sample. The chain uses TRBV28 and TRBJ2-7; unclear D gene. Germline V CDR1 and CDR2: MDHEN, SYDVKM. The CDR3 length is 11 residues. The germline V and J ends were trimmed by 5 bases and 3 bases, with 5 bases remaining between them. DNA of the CDR3: TGTGCCAGCAGTCTTCTCTACGAGCAGTACTTC. This sequence encodes CASSLLYEQYF.

This clone showed up just once. The V and J genes are TRBV4-3 and TRBJ2-1, with TRBD2 matching over 12 bases. This CDR3 region has 16 residues. Germline V gene data show CDR1 as LGHNA and CDR2 as YSLEER. After removal of 3 bases from V and 1 base from J, the junction contained 1 base not matched to a gene. This chain's CDR3 is CASSHGLAGSYNEQFF. CDR3 coding DNA: TGCGCCAGCAGCCACGGACTAGCGGGGTCCTACAATGAGCAGTTCTTC.

The gene calls are TRBV7-9 and TRBJ2-1; the D gene is possibly TRBD2 (6 bases). The germline gives CDR1 SEHNR, CDR2 FQNEAQ (reference sequence). The CDR3 has 16 residues. The ends were cut back, 3 bases at V and 8 bases at J, with 20 bases in the middle. CDR3: CASSLFSQTRQDEQFF. The CDR3 region has the DNA TGTGCCAGCAGCTTGTTCTCCCAGACTAGGCAAGATGAGCAGTTCTTC.

The chain uses TRBV6-5 and TRBJ2-2, with D maybe TRBD1 (6 bases). The length of the CDR3 is 13 residues. Per germline, CDR1 MNHEY and CDR2 SVGAGI. V was shortened by 6 bases and J by 7 bases, with 12 bases between the two germline ends. The CDR3 DNA follows: TGTGCCAGCAGCGTCACAGGGTTCGGGGAGCTGTTTTTT. This sequence encodes CASSVTGFGELFF.

The genes are TRBV7-2 and TRBJ1-5; 7 positions match TRBD1. V was pared by 5 bases and J by 0 bases, with 7 bases of the junction left unmatched. Germline V gene sequence: CDR1 SGHTA, CDR2 FQGNSA. The CDR3 totals 16 residues. Here the CDR3 DNA reads TGTGCCAGCAGCGTCGGGACAGCGAATAGCAATCAGCCCCAGCATTTT. It yields the protein CASSVGTANSNQPQHF.